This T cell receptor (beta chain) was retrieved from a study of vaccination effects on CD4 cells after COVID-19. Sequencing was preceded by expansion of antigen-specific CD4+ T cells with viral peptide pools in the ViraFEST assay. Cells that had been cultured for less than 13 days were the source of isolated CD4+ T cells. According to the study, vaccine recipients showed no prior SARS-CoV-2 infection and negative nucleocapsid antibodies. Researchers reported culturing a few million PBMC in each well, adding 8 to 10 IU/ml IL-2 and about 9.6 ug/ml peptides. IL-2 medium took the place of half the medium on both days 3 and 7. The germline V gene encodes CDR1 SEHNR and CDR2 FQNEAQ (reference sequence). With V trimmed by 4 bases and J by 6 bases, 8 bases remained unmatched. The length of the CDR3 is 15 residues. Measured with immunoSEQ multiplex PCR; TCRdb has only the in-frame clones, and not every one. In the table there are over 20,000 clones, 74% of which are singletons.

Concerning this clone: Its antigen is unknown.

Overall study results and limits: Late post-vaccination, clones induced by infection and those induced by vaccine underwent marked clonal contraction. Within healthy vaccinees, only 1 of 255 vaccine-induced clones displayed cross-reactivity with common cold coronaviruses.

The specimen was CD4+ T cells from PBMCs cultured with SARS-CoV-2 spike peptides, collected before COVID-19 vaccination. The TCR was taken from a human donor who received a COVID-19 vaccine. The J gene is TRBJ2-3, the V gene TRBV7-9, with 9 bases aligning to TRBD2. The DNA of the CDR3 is TGTGCCAGCAGCTCCTTAGCGGGGGTCCCGGATACGCAGTATTTT. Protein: CASSSLAGVPDTQYF.